This entry is about one T cell receptor (beta chain). Its antigen remains unknown. This sample is part of a study of shared clonotypes between healthy human individuals. Study results and caveats: Clonotype sharing among donors, it was expected, would be affected by sequencing depth.

Profiled with immunoSEQ multiplex PCR; TCRdb holds only in-frame clones, not every one. Found here are about 1.1 million clones, 70% to 85% of them singletons; the top ten hold about 0.94%. Deletions cut 0 bases from V and 4 bases from J, with 14 bases between. The CDR3 is 15 amino acids. The germline gives CDR1 SGHNT, CDR2 YYREEE (reference sequence). Everyone who donated was a Caucasian adult who lived in Nashville, Tennessee. This sequence joins TRBV5-4 and TRBJ2-7, with a tentative D call TRBD2 (5 bases). This receptor was taken from a man younger than 35 in good health. Some clones in this sample may be carry-over from other donors' samples. The sequenced sample was memory CD4+ T cells from PBMCs. Specified subset: CD45RA-negative fraction. CDR3 sequence: CASSLGPFREYEQYF. DNA for the CDR3: TGTGCCAGCAGCTTGGGGCCGTTCCGGGAATACGAGCAGTACTTC.